This T cell receptor (beta chain) was captured in a study of T cell responses to AZD1222 COVID-19 vaccine (dated by TCRdb to about 2021). A note on the overall study: Because spike-specific TCR depth and breadth did not differ between the two schedules, AZD1222 recipients who got a second dose at roughly 4 weeks were pooled with those who got a second dose at roughly 12 weeks. TCR sequencing was performed for some 250 trial participants, of whom roughly 200 were given two doses of AZD1222 and around 25 were given two doses of MenACWY control vaccine. Trial participants were enrolled by age into 18-55, 56-69 and 70-plus year subgroups, with roughly 160, 29 and 62 TCR-sequenced participants respectively. The research as a whole found: Most participants were white British and females outnumbered males, and the authors suggested that clonal diversity may have been underestimated. Reportedly, almost half of the unique spike-specific TCRs recognized epitopes lying outside the regions that are mutated in the B.1.351 and B.1.1.7 variants. Conclusions about previously exposed vaccinees are limited, since just six AZD1222 recipients were seropositive for SARS-CoV-2 at baseline. After two AZD1222 doses, spike-specific TCR breadth and depth were significantly higher than at day 0 and than in MenACWY recipients. In the small 56-69-year group, the increase in depth fell short of significance, most likely because of low power. The vaccine-associated CD4 TCRs covered the entire spike protein, and the dominant responses fell in regions 160-218 and 743-854. Because no day 14 peak-response samples were available, the repertoires could be characterized only after the peak T cell response.

The germline V gene yields SQVTM for CDR1 and ANQGSEA for CDR2. The CDR3 measures 11 amino acids from cysteine to phenylalanine. Only the CDR3 portion is preserved as DNA: 33 bases, with reading frame beginning at the first base. Trimming removed 5 bases from V and 9 bases from J, leaving 13 bases between the germline ends. Concerning this clone: No antigen is known for it. No much larger clone exists at a distance of one base, and base qualities are not known.

The CDR3 regions of human TCRbeta chains were analyzed by immunosequencing. As for how the authors treated the data: TCRs in the repertoires were compared against a reference library of SARS-CoV-2-specific TCRs that had been generated with the MIRA antigen-specificity platform. Breadth was defined as the fraction of unique TCRs that were SARS-CoV-2-associated, and depth was defined as the fraction of total T cells that were SARS-CoV-2-associated. Using the MIRA data, each spike-specific TCR was mapped to the spike region that the TCR reacts to and placed in a CD4 or CD8 class. Log10-transformed breadth and depth values were compared by one-way ANOVA with Sidak's multiple comparisons tests. TCRdb provides this immuneACCESS table in a form limited to in-frame rearrangements. Some clones are lacking; in checked studies, under half of them reflect an unresolved V gene, and why the rest are absent is not known. V, J and clone size are those of that table, while D and trimming were read from the DNA. This sample is represented by about 86,000 clones; approximately 82% of them were singletons. The ten largest clones capture about 21% of the sample.

According to the study, the label for this sample's time point signals: baseline before first vaccination. Vaccinee samples were obtained from the UK trials COV001 and COV002, which included a single-blind randomized controlled phase 2/3 trial of AZD1222 (ChAdOx1 nCoV-19) in healthy adults. For TCRbeta chain sequencing, PBMC samples from trial participants were taken at day 0 and at day 28 after the second dose. The chain was built from TRBV29-1 and TRBJ1-1, with TRBD1 tentatively as D gene (5 bases match). This sequence originates from an adult in good health. Sequencing was performed on peripheral blood, taken on day 0 of AZD1222 vaccination. The encoded CDR3 is CSVWGSPKAFF. The DNA is TGCAGCGTTTGGGGCTCGCCTAAAGCTTTCTTT.